This TCR beta chain was found in a study of shared clonotypes between healthy human individuals. Measured with immunoSEQ multiplex PCR; TCRdb has only the in-frame clones, and not every one. The sample contains approximately 480,000 clones, about 79% of which appear only once. This clonotype was sampled from a woman aged 35 to 49 in good health. Some clones in this sample may be carry-over from other donors' samples. Sequenced material: PBMCs.

CDR3 loop: CATSSLEKETQYF. For the CDR3, the DNA is TGTGCCACCAGCAGTTTGGAAAAAGAGACCCAGTACTTC. V gene TRBV15 combines with J gene TRBJ2-5, with D unclear. The CDR3 loop spans 13 amino acids. Per germline, CDR1 LNHNV and CDR2 YYDKDF (reference sequence). V was pared by 3 bases and J by 3 bases, with 8 bases between.